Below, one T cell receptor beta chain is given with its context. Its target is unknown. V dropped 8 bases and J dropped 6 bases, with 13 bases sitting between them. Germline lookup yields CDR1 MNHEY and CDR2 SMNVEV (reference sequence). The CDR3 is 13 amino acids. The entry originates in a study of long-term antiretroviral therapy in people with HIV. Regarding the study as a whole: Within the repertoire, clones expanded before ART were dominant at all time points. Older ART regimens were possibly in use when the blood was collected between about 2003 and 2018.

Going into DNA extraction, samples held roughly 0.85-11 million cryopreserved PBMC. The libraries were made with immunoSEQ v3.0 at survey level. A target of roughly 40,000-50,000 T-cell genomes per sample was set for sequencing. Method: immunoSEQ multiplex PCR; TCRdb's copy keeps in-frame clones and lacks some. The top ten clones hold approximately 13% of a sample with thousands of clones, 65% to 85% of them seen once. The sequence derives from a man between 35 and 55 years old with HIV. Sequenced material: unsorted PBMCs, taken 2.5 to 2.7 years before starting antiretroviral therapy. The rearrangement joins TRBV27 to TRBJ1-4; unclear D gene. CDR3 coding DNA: TGTGCCAGCTCAAAAACTTCCCATGAAAAACTGTTTTTT. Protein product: CASSKTSHEKLFF.